This is a list of T cell receptor beta chains from one sample in a study of identical twins. TCRdb processed the 5' RACE reads anew with MiXCR; each CDR3 protein has one entry. This sample carries 540,000 or so distinct CDR3 sequences, about 20% of them seen once, and the ten largest clones take 0.4% to 0.6%. The sample was also linked to a second study, of yellow fever vaccine responses in identical twins.

The sample was CD4+ T cells sorted from blood. The origin of the receptors is a woman aged 18 to 35 in good health. The CDR3 runs from the conserved cysteine through the conserved F or W. Each record gives: J gene, D gene, clone size, V gene, CDR3 protein, CDR3 DNA. D genes are given only for firm matches. The size entry is marked missing in some rows and otherwise reads once, few, many or a size class.

j_call: TRBJ2-2; d_call: NA; clone_size: few; v_call: TRBV12-3/TRBV12-4; cdr3_aa: CASSFVATNTGELFF; cdr3_nt: TGTGCCAGCAGTTTCGTAGCGACGAACACCGGGGAGCTGTTTTTT
j_call: TRBJ1-6; d_call: NA; clone_size: NA; v_call: TRBV9; cdr3_aa: CASSVEAGVGSPLHF; cdr3_nt: TGTGCCAGCAGCGTAGAAGCGGGGGTGGGGTCACCCCTCCACTTT
j_call: TRBJ2-2; d_call: NA; clone_size: once; v_call: TRBV11-2; cdr3_aa: CASSLDRLGQGSSGELFF; cdr3_nt: TGTGCCAGCAGCTTAGATAGGCTGGGGCAGGGTTCCTCCGGGGAGCTGTTTTTT
j_call: TRBJ1-1; d_call: NA; clone_size: many; v_call: TRBV12-3/TRBV12-4; cdr3_aa: CASGSKGTEAFF; cdr3_nt: TGTGCCAGCGGATCCAAAGGGACTGAAGCTTTCTTT
j_call: TRBJ1-2; d_call: TRBD1; clone_size: NA; v_call: TRBV4-1; cdr3_aa: CASSYRGLNYGYTF; cdr3_nt: TGCGCCAGCAGCTACAGGGGACTTAACTATGGCTACACCTTC
j_call: TRBJ2-1; d_call: TRBD2; clone_size: NA; v_call: TRBV11-1; cdr3_aa: CASSPKPILAGGINEQFF; cdr3_nt: TGTGCCAGCAGCCCGAAGCCCATACTAGCGGGGGGCATAAATGAGCAGTTCTTC
j_call: TRBJ2-1; d_call: TRBD2; clone_size: NA; v_call: TRBV20-1; cdr3_aa: CSARGLDGEQFF; cdr3_nt: TGCAGTGCTAGGGGACTAGATGGTGAGCAGTTCTTC
j_call: TRBJ1-5; d_call: NA; clone_size: few; v_call: TRBV20-1; cdr3_aa: CSASPAGGQPQHF; cdr3_nt: TGCAGTGCTAGTCCGGCAGGAGGTCAGCCCCAGCATTTT
j_call: TRBJ2-1; d_call: NA; clone_size: NA; v_call: TRBV9; cdr3_aa: CASSVGGLDYIYNEQFF; cdr3_nt: TGTGCCAGCAGCGTAGGAGGGTTGGACTATATCTACAATGAGCAGTTCTTC
j_call: TRBJ2-3; d_call: NA; clone_size: few; v_call: TRBV29-1; cdr3_aa: CSVEDQRGPTDTQYF; cdr3_nt: TGCAGCGTTGAAGATCAGAGGGGACCCACAGATACGCAGTATTTT
j_call: TRBJ2-1; d_call: TRBD2; clone_size: few; v_call: TRBV2; cdr3_aa: CASSEFGLAAGNEQFF; cdr3_nt: TGTGCCAGCAGTGAATTCGGACTAGCGGCAGGGAATGAGCAGTTCTTC
j_call: TRBJ2-1; d_call: NA; clone_size: NA; v_call: TRBV3-1; cdr3_aa: CASSQGLRNEQFF; cdr3_nt: TGTGCCAGCAGCCAAGGGTTGAGGAATGAGCAGTTCTTC
j_call: TRBJ2-7; d_call: TRBD2; clone_size: few; v_call: TRBV10-2; cdr3_aa: CASSEEWGGSYEQYF; cdr3_nt: TGCGCCAGCAGTGAGGAGTGGGGCGGGAGTTACGAGCAGTACTTC
j_call: TRBJ2-1; d_call: NA; clone_size: few; v_call: TRBV24-1; cdr3_aa: CATDGPTANEQFF; cdr3_nt: TGTGCCACCGATGGGCCGACAGCAAATGAGCAGTTCTTC
j_call: TRBJ2-2; d_call: NA; clone_size: few; v_call: TRBV5-1; cdr3_aa: CAGSPVGPDTGELFF; cdr3_nt: TGCGCCGGATCGCCCGTAGGACCCGACACCGGGGAGCTGTTTTTT
j_call: TRBJ1-4; d_call: NA; clone_size: NA; v_call: TRBV6-1; cdr3_aa: CASSGGRVEKLFF; cdr3_nt: TGTGCCAGCAGCGGAGGGCGGGTTGAAAAACTGTTTTTT
j_call: TRBJ1-5; d_call: TRBD1; clone_size: few; v_call: TRBV20-1; cdr3_aa: CSARDRKQGARQPQHF; cdr3_nt: TGCAGTGCTAGAGATCGCAAACAGGGGGCAAGGCAGCCCCAGCATTTT
j_call: TRBJ2-5; d_call: NA; clone_size: NA; v_call: TRBV7-2; cdr3_aa: CASSLRVEETQETQYF; cdr3_nt: TGTGCCAGCAGCTTGCGGGTCGAGGAAACTCAAGAGACCCAGTACTTC
j_call: TRBJ2-3; d_call: TRBD2; clone_size: few; v_call: TRBV28; cdr3_aa: CATTVPSGGQSTDTQYF; cdr3_nt: TGTGCCACCACAGTCCCGAGCGGGGGGCAAAGCACAGATACGCAGTATTTT
j_call: TRBJ2-1; d_call: TRBD2; clone_size: NA; v_call: TRBV20-1; cdr3_aa: CSASGGGSSYNEQFF; cdr3_nt: TGCAGTGCTAGCGGGGGGGGAAGCTCCTACAATGAGCAGTTCTTC
j_call: TRBJ1-1; d_call: TRBD1; clone_size: NA; v_call: TRBV20-1; cdr3_aa: CSAPRTGTNTEAFF; cdr3_nt: TGCAGTGCTCCCAGGACAGGGACCAACACTGAAGCTTTCTTT
j_call: TRBJ1-1; d_call: TRBD1; clone_size: NA; v_call: TRBV6-1; cdr3_aa: CASSGQGQNTEAFF; cdr3_nt: TGTGCCAGCAGTGGACAGGGACAGAACACTGAAGCTTTCTTT
j_call: TRBJ1-5; d_call: NA; clone_size: few; v_call: TRBV19; cdr3_aa: CATTQGFSNQPQHF; cdr3_nt: TGTGCCACGACACAGGGTTTCAGCAATCAGCCCCAGCATTTT
j_call: TRBJ1-4; d_call: NA; clone_size: few; v_call: TRBV11-2; cdr3_aa: CASSPTTTGATNEKLFF; cdr3_nt: TGTGCCAGCAGCCCAACGACCACGGGTGCAACTAATGAAAAACTGTTTTTT